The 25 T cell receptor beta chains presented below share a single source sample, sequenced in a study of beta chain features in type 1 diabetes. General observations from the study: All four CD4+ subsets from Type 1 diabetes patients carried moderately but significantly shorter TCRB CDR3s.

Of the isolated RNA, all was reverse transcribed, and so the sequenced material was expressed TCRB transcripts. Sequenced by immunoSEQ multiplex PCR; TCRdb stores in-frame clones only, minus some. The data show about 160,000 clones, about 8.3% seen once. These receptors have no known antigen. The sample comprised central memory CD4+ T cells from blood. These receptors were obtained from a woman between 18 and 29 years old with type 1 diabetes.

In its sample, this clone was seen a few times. The CDR3 is CASSPGLAQETQYF. DNA for the CDR3: TGTGCCAGCAGCCCGGGACTAGCCCAGGAGACCCAGTACTTC. V and J are TRBV4-2 and TRBJ2-5; 9 nucleotides line up with TRBD2. The CDR3 has 14 residues. Germline CDR1 reads LGHNA; CDR2 reads YNFKEQ. J lost 5 bases, V lost 4 bases, and 5 bases had no gene match.

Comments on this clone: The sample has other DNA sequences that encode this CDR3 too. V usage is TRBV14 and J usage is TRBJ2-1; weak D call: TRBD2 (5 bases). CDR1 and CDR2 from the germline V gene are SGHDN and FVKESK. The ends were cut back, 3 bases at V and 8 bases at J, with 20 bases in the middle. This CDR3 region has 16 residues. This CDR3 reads CASSQDRGSLGDEQFF. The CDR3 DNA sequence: TGTGCCAGCAGCCAGGATCGGGGTTCCCTTGGCGATGAGCAGTTCTTC.

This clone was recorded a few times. The CDR3 here is CASGSPPGTGYNEQFF. Here the CDR3 DNA reads TGTGCTAGTGGCTCACCACCCGGGACAGGGTACAATGAGCAGTTCTTC. V is TRBV12-5 and J is TRBJ2-1; 9 bases map to TRBD1. The germline V gene encodes CDR1 LGHNT and CDR2 FRNRAP. The length of the CDR3 is 16 residues. V trimming: 6 bases; J trimming: 4 bases; junction bases outside the gene matches: 10.

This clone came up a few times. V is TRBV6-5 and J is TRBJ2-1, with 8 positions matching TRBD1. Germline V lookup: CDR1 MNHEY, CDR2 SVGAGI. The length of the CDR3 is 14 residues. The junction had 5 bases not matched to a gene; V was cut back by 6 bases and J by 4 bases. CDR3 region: CASRATGEYNEQFF. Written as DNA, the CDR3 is TGTGCCAGCAGAGCGACAGGGGAGTACAATGAGCAGTTCTTC.

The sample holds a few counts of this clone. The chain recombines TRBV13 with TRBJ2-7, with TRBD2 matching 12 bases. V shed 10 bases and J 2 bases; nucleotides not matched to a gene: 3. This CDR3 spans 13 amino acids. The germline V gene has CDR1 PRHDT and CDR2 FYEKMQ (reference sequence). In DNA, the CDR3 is TGTGCCACTAGGACTAGCGGGGCCTACGAGCAGTACTTC. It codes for CATRTSGAYEQYF.

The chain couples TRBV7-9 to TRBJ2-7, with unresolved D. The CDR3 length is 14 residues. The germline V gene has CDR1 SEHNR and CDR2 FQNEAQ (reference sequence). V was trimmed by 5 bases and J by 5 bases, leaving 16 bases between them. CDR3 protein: CASSPFDWPDEQYF. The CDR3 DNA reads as TGTGCCAGCAGCCCATTCGATTGGCCCGACGAGCAGTACTTC.

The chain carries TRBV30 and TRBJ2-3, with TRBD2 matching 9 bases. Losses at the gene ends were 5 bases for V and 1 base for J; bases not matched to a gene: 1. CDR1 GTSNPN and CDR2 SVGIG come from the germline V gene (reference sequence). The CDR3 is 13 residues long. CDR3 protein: CAWRTSGTDTQYF. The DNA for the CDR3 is TGTGCCTGGCGGACTAGCGGCACAGATACGCAGTATTTT.

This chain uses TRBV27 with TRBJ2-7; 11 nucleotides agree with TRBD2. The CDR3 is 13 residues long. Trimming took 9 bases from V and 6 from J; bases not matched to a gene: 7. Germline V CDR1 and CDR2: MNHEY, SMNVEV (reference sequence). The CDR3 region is CASTSGSIGEQYF. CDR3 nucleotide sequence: TGTGCCAGTACTAGCGGGAGCATCGGCGAGCAGTACTTC.

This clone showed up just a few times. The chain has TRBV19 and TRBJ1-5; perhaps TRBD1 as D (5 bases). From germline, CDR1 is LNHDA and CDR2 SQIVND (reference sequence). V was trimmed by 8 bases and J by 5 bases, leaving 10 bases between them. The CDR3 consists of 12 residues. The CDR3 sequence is CASRQLYQPQHF. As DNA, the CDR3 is TGTGCCAGTCGACAGCTCTATCAGCCCCAGCATTTT.

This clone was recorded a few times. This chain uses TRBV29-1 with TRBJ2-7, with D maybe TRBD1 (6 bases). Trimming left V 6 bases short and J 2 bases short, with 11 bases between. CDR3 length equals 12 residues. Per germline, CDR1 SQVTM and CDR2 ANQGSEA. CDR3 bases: TGCAGCGTGAAAGACAGGCCCTACGAGCAGTACTTC. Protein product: CSVKDRPYEQYF.

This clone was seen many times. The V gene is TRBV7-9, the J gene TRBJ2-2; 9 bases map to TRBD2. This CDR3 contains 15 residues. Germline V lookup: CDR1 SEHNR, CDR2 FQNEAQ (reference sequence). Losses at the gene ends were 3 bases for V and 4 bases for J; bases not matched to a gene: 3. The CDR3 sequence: CASSLSGGFTGELFF. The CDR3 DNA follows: TGTGCCAGCAGCTTGAGCGGGGGGTTCACCGGGGAGCTGTTTTTT.

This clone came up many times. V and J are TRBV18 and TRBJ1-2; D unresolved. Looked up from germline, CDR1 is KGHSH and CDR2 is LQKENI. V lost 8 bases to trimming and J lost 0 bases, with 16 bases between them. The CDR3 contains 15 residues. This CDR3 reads CASAMNDRANYGYTF. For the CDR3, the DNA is TGTGCCAGCGCCATGAATGATCGGGCTAACTATGGCTACACCTTC.

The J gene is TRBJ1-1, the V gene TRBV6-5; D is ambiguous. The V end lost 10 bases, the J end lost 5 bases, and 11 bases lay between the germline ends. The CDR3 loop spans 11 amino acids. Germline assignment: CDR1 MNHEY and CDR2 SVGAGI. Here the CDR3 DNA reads TGTGCCATCTCGACGGGAACTGAAGCTTTCTTT. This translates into CAISTGTEAFF.

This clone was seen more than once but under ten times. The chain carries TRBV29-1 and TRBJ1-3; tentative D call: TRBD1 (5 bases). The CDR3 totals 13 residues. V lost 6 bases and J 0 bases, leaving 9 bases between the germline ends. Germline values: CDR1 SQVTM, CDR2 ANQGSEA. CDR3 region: CSVGTHSGNTIYF. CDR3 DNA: TGCAGCGTCGGGACTCACTCTGGAAACACCATATATTTT.

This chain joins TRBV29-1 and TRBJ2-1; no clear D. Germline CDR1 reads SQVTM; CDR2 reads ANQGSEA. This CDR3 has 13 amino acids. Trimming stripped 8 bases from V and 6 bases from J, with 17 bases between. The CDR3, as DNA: TGCAGCTTATCATCGAGCTCGGGCAATGAGCAGTTCTTC. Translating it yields CSLSSSSGNEQFF.

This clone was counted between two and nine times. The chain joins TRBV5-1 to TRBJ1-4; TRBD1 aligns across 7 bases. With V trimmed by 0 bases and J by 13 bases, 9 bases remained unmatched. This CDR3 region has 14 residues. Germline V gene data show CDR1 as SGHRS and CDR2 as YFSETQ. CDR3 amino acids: CASSLGDRADRLFF. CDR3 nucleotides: TGCGCCAGCAGCTTGGGAGACAGGGCCGATCGACTGTTTTTT.

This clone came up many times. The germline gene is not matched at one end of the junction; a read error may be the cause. CDR3 DNA sequence: TGCGCCAGCACCCAAGCTCCTAGCGGGAGGTGGGATACGCAGTATTTT. Protein product: CASTQAPSGRWDTQYF. The gene calls are TRBV4-3 and TRBJ2-3; 11 bases are shared with TRBD2. From germline, CDR1 is LGHNA and CDR2 YSLEER. This CDR3 spans 16 amino acids.

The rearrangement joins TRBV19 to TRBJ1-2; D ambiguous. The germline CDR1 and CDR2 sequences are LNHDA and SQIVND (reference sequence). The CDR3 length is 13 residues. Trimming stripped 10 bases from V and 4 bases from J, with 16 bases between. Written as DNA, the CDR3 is TGTGCCACTCATCCGGGATTCGGCTATGGCTACACCTTC. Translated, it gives CATHPGFGYGYTF.

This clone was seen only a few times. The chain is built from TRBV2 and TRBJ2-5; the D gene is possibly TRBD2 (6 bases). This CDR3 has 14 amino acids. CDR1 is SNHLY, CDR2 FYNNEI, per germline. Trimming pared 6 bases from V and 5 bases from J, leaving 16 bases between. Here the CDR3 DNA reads TGTGCCAGCAGGGCCGGGACCGCGGGGGAGACCCAGTACTTC. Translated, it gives CASRAGTAGETQYF.

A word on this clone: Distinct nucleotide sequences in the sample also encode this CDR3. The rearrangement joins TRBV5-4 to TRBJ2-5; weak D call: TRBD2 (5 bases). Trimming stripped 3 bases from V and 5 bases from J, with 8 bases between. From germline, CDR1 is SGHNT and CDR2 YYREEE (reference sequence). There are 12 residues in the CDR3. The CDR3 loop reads CASSSSGETQYF. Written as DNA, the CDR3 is TGTGCCAGCAGCTCCTCGGGGGAGACCCAGTACTTC. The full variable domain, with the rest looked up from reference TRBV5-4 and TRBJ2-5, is ETGVTQSPTHLIKTRGQQVTLRCSSQSGHNTVSWYQQALGQGPQFIFQYYREEENGRGNFPPRFSGLQFPNYSSELNVNALELDDSALYLCASSSSGETQYFGPGTRLLVL.

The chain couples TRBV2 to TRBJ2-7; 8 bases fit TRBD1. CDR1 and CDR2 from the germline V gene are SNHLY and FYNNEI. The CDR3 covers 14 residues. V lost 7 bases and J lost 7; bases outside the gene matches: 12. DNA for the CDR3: TGTGCCAGCAATTTAGCAGGGGGCGCGTTAGAGCAGTACTTC. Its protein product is CASNLAGGALEQYF.

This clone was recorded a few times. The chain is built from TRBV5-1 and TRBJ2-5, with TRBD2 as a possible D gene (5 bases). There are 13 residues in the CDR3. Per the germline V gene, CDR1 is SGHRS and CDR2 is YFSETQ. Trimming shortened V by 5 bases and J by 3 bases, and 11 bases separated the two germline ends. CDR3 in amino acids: CASRDGGEETQYF. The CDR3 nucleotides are TGCGCCAGCAGGGACGGAGGCGAAGAGACCCAGTACTTC. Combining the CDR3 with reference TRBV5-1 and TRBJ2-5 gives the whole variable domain KAGVTQTPRYLIKTRGQQVTLSCSPISGHRSVSWYQQTPGQGLQFLFEYFSETQRNKGNFPGRFSGRQFSNSRSEMNVSTLELGDSALYLCASRDGGEETQYFGPGTRLLVL.

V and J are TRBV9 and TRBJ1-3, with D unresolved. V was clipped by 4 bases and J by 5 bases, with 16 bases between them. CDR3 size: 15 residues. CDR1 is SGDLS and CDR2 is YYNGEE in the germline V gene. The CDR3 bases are TGTGCCAGCAGCCCGGTCGCGGGTGAGAGAAACACCATATATTTT. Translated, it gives CASSPVAGERNTIYF.

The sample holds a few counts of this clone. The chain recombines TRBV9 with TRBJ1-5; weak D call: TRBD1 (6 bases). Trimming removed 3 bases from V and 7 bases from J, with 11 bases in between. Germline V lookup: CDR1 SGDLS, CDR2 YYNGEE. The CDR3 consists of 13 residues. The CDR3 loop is CASSATGKQPQHF. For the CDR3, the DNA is TGTGCCAGCAGCGCCACAGGGAAGCAGCCCCAGCATTTT.

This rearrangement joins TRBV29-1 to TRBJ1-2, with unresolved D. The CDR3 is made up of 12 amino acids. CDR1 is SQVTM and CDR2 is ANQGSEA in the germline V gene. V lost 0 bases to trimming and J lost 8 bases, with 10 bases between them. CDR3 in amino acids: CSVEDLGNGYTF. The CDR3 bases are TGCAGCGTTGAAGACCTTGGCAACGGCTACACCTTC.